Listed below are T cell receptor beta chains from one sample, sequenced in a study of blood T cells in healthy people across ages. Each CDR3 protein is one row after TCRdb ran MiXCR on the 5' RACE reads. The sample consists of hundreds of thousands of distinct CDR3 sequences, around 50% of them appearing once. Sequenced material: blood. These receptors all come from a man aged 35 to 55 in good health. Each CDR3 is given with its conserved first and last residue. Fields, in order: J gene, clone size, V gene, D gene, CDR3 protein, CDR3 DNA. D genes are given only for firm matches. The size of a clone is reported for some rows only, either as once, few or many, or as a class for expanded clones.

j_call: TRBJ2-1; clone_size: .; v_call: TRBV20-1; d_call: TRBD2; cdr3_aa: CSARVFSGPDNEQFF; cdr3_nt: TGCAGTGCTAGAGTCTTTAGCGGGCCTGACAATGAGCAGTTCTTC
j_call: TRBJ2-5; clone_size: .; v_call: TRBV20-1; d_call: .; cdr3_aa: CSARPSETQYF; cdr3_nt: TGCAGTGCTAGACCCAGCGAGACCCAGTACTTC
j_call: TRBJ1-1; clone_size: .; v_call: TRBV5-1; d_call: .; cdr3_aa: CASSTNTANTEAFF; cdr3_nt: TGCGCCAGCAGCACAAATACCGCGAACACTGAAGCTTTCTTT
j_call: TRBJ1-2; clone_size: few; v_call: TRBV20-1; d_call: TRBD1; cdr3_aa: CSARKTGLDYGYTF; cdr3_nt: TGCAGTGCTAGAAAGACAGGGCTAGACTATGGCTACACCTTC
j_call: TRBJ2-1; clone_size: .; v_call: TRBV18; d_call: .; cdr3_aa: CASSPEGAGSPYWEQFF; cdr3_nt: TGTGCCAGCTCACCTGAAGGGGCGGGAAGCCCATACTGGGAGCAGTTCTTC
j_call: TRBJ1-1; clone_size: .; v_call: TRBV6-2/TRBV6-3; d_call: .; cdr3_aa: CASSSYGEGTEAFF; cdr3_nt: TGTGCCAGCAGTTCGTATGGGGAGGGGACTGAAGCTTTCTTT
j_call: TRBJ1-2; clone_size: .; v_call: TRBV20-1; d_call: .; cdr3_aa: CSAHPEGVQGYTF; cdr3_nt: TGCAGTGCCCACCCTGAGGGGGTGCAGGGCTACACCTTC
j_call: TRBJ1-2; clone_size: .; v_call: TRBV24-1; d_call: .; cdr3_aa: CATSDGGYGYTF; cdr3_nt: TGTGCCACCAGTGATGGCGGGTATGGCTACACCTTC
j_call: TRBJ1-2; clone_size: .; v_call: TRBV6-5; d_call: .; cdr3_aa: CASRPADIHGYTF; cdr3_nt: TGTGCCAGCAGGCCAGCCGACATCCATGGCTACACCTTC
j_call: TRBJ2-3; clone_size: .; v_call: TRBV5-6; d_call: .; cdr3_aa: CASTRWGSTDTQYF; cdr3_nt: TGTGCCAGCACCCGTTGGGGTAGCACAGATACGCAGTATTTT
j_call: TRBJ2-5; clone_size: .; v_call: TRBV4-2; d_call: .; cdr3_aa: CASSQEWARRGVGETQYF; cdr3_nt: TGTGCCAGCAGCCAAGAATGGGCCCGGAGGGGCGTGGGGGAGACCCAGTACTTC
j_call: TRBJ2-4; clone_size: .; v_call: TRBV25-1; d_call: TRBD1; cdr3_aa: CARKRPQRTGDAKNIQYF; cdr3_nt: TGTGCCAGGAAACGACCCCAACGGACAGGGGATGCCAAAAACATTCAGTACTTC
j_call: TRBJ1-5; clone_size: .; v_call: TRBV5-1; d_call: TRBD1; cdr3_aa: CASSWGTGSYQPQHF; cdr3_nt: TGCGCCAGCAGCTGGGGGACAGGGTCGTATCAGCCCCAGCATTTT
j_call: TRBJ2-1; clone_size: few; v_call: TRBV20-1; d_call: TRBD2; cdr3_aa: CSARDSGGRSYNEQFF; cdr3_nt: TGCAGTGCTAGAGACAGCGGGGGAAGGTCCTACAATGAGCAGTTCTTC
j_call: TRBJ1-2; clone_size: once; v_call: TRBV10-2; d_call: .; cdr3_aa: CASSERDYGYTF; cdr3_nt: TGCGCCAGCAGTGAGCGTGACTATGGCTACACCTTC
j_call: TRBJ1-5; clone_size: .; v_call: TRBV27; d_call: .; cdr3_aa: CASRPPNNQPQHF; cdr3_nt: TGTGCCAGCCGGCCACCGAACAATCAGCCCCAGCATTTT
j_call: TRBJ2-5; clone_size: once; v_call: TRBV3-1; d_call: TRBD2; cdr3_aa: CASSQDLGEGRETQYF; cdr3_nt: TGTGCCAGCAGCCAAGATTTGGGGGAGGGCCGGGAGACCCAGTACTTC
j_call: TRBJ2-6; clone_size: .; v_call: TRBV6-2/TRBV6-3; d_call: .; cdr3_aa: CASSYSRGAGANVLTF; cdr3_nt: TGTGCCAGCAGTTACTCGAGGGGGGCTGGGGCCAACGTCCTGACTTTC
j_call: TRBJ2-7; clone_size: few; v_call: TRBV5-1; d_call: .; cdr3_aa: CASSMDSAYEQYF; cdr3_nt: TGCGCCAGCAGCATGGACAGTGCCTACGAGCAGTACTTC
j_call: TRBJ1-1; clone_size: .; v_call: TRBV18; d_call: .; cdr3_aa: CASSPPEGLNTEAFF; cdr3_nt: TGTGCCAGCTCACCACCGGAGGGGCTGAATACTGAAGCTTTCTTT
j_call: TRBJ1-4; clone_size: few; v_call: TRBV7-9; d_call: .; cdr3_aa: CASSLGGDYSELFF; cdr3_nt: TGTGCCAGCAGCTTAGGTGGAGATTATTCGGAACTGTTTTTT
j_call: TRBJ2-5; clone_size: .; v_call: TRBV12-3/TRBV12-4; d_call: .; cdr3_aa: CASSLRANQGTQYF; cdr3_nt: TGTGCCAGCAGCCTACGAGCCAACCAAGGGACCCAGTACTTC
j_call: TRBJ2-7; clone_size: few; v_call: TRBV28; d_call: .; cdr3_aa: CASSRGPFSEQYF; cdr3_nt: TGTGCCAGCAGTCGGGGGCCCTTCTCCGAGCAGTACTTC
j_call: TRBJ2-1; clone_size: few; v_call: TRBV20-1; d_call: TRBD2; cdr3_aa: CSARGLAGGYNEQFF; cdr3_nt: TGCAGTGCTAGAGGACTAGCGGGGGGCTACAATGAGCAGTTCTTC